These T cell receptor beta chains were read from a single sample in a study of blood T cell repertoires in COVID-19. The method was immunoSEQ multiplex PCR; TCRdb's version includes in-frame clones alone and lacks a portion of them. The repertoire has 250,000 to 350,000 clones, approximately 89% of them found once; the top ten carry about 12%. Material: peripheral blood. These receptors all come from an older woman with acute or convalescent COVID-19. Both conserved end residues are part of each CDR3. D genes are given only for firm matches. Clone size is shown for a subset of rows, as once, few, many or a class of expanded clone.

v_gene	d_gene	len	abundance	j_gene	CDR3nt	CDR3aa
TRBV28	.	14	.	TRBJ1-5	TGTGCCAGCAGTTTAGCCCCCAGTAATCAGCCCCAGCATTTT	CASSLAPSNQPQHF
TRBV24-1	.	12	.	TRBJ1-2	TGTGCCACCAGTAGCGGGAACTATGGCTACACCTTC	CATSSGNYGYTF
TRBV28	.	14	.	TRBJ1-5	TGTGCCAGCAGTTGGTCGGGCGGGGGACAGCCCCAGCATTTT	CASSWSGGGQPQHF
TRBV10-3	.	15	.	TRBJ2-5	TGTGCCATCAGTGAGTCGCAGGGTGTGAAGGAGACCCAGTACTTC	CAISESQGVKETQYF
TRBV5-1	.	13	.	TRBJ1-5	TGCGCCAGCAGCTTAGAGGGTAGCCAGCCCCAGCATTTT	CASSLEGSQPQHF
TRBV12-3/TRBV12-4	.	13	.	TRBJ2-2	TGTGCCAGCAGTGCCGGTTACACCGGGGAGCTGTTTTTT	CASSAGYTGELFF
TRBV5-5	TRBD2	14	.	TRBJ2-3	TGTGCCAGCAGCTTGGACGGGGGGGCAGATACGCAGTATTTT	CASSLDGGADTQYF
TRBV18	.	13	.	TRBJ2-3	TGTGCCAGCTCATCCCGACACACAGATACGCAGTATTTT	CASSSRHTDTQYF
TRBV7-9	TRBD2	14	few	TRBJ2-7	TGTGCCAGCAGCCCCGGACGGGGAGGGTACGAGCAGTACTTC	CASSPGRGGYEQYF
TRBV7-2	TRBD1	15	once	TRBJ1-1	TGTGCCAGCAGCTTCAGACAGGGATCAGGCACTGAAGCTTTCTTT	CASSFRQGSGTEAFF
TRBV2	.	14	.	TRBJ2-5	TGTGCCAGCAGTGAAGCGGGCAGCCAAGAGACCCAGTACTTC	CASSEAGSQETQYF
TRBV2	.	12	.	TRBJ2-1	TGTGCCAGCAGCCAGGATTACAATGAGCAGTTCTTC	CASSQDYNEQFF
TRBV5-8	TRBD1	15	.	TRBJ2-7	TGTGCCAGCAGCTTGGAGGGGACAGGGAACTACGAGCAGTACTTC	CASSLEGTGNYEQYF
TRBV5-5	.	15	.	TRBJ1-2	TGTGCCAGCAGCTTGTCTTTGGGCAGGAACTATGGCTACACCTTC	CASSLSLGRNYGYTF
TRBV18	.	16	.	TRBJ1-1	TGTGCCAGCTCACCACTATACGGGGACATGAACACTGAAGCTTTCTTT	CASSPLYGDMNTEAFF
TRBV6-2/TRBV6-3	TRBD1	14	.	TRBJ2-3	TGTGCCAGCAGTTCCCGGGACAGTGCAGATACGCAGTATTTT	CASSSRDSADTQYF
TRBV6-5	TRBD2	13	.	TRBJ2-5	TGTGCCAGCGGGGAGGGACCCCGGGAGACCCAGTACTTC	CASGEGPRETQYF
TRBV18	.	16	.	TRBJ2-6	TGTGCCAGCTCACCAACCCAGGGGAGCGGGGCCAACGTCCTGACTTTC	CASSPTQGSGANVLTF
TRBV7-3	.	13	.	TRBJ2-2	TGTGCCAGCAGCTTTAGGAACACCGGGGAGCTGTTTTTT	CASSFRNTGELFF
TRBV6-4	TRBD2	15	.	TRBJ2-3	TGTGCCAGCAGTCTGACTAGCGGGGGAACAGATACGCAGTATTTT	CASSLTSGGTDTQYF
TRBV11-1	TRBD2	16	.	TRBJ2-3	TGTGCCAGCAGCTTAGCGCGAGCGGGGAGAGGAGATACGCAGTATTTT	CASSLARAGRGDTQYF
TRBV21-1	.	19	.	TRBJ2-3	TGTGCCAGCAGCAAAGTTATTATCGGGACTAGATTTTTCCCAGATACGCAGTATTTT	CASSKVIIGTRFFPDTQYF
TRBV5-1	TRBD2	17	few	TRBJ2-1	TGCGCCAGCAGCCACAATGGACGACTAGCGGGTGGCAATGAGCAGTTCTTC	CASSHNGRLAGGNEQFF
TRBV6-5	TRBD1	14	.	TRBJ2-3	TGTGCCAGCAGGAGACAGGGCGGCACAGATACGCAGTATTTT	CASRRQGGTDTQYF
TRBV3-1/TRBV3-2	TRBD2	14	.	TRBJ2-7	TGTGCCAGCAGCCAACCGGGACTAGCGCCTGAGCAGTACTTC	CASSQPGLAPEQYF
TRBV4-3	TRBD1	14	.	TRBJ2-7	TGCGCCAGCAGCCGCCTTTTGACAGGGAACGAGCAGTACTTC	CASSRLLTGNEQYF